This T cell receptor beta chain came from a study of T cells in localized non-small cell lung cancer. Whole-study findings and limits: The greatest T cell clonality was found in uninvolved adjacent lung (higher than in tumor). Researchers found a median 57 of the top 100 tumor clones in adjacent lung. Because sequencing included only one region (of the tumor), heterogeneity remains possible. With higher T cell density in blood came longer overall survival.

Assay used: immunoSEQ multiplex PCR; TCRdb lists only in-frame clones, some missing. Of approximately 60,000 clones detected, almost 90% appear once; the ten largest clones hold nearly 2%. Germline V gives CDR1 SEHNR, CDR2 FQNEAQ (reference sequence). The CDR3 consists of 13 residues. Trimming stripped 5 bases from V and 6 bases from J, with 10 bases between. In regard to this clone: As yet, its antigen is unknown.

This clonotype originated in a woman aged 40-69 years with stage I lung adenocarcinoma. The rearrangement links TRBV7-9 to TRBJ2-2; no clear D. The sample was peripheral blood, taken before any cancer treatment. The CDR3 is CASSIRVPGELFF. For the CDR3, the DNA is TGTGCCAGCAGCATCCGGGTTCCCGGGGAGCTGTTTTTT.